Listed below are T cell receptor beta chains from one sample, sequenced in a study of ipilimumab plus nivolumab after autologous stem cell transplantation. Data came from immunoSEQ multiplex PCR; TCRdb stores just in-frame clones and leaves some out. The sample has about 84,000 clones, under 85% seen once. The material sequenced was PBMCs, taken in a trial of ipilimumab plus nivolumab as post-transplant consolidation. The source of these receptors is a male donor with diffuse large B-cell lymphoma. The conserved cysteine and the conserved F or W are not part of the CDR3 here. Rows may omit the clone size; those that give it use once, few, many or a size class.

abundance,len,j_gene,v_gene,CDR3aa
NA,15,TRBJ2-7,TRBV25-1,ASSPQAPSSGDFEQY
NA,11,TRBJ1-3,TRBV27,ASRGASGNTIY
NA,14,TRBJ2-1,TRBV5-1,ASSFGPGQIYNEQF
few,12,TRBJ2-7,TRBV5-1,ASSLVVHPYEQY
NA,13,TRBJ1-6,TRBV5-4,ASSLSWRGDSPLH
NA,14,TRBJ1-1,TRBV7-9,ASSLTGGEGVTEAF
NA,13,TRBJ2-3,TRBV5-6,ASSLVAGHTDTQY
NA,12,TRBJ2-3,TRBV2,ASRLQGATDTQY
NA,13,TRBJ2-7,TRBV13,ASSTSRTPTYEQY
NA,11,TRBJ2-7,TRBV18,ASSPTSGDEQY
once,15,TRBJ2-7,TRBV7-2,ASSLKSISHGGTEQY
NA,13,TRBJ2-2,TRBV6-5,ASSSTTGVTGELF
NA,13,TRBJ1-4,TRBV9,ASSPRTARNEKLF
NA,14,TRBJ1-2,TRBV5-8,ASTLYVGGSNYGYT
NA,10,TRBJ1-5,TRBV2,ASSQTGAPQH
NA,12,TRBJ2-5,TRBV7-2,ASSPDLPEGTQY
NA,13,TRBJ1-5,TRBV27,ASKRDGRSDQPQH
once,14,TRBJ2-6,TRBV2,ASREPGGYGANVLT
NA,11,TRBJ2-5,TRBV18,ASSPGDQETQY
NA,12,TRBJ2-5,TRBV5-1,ASSMTSGGETQY
NA,12,TRBJ2-1,TRBV6-1,ASSLETGGNEQF